This T cell receptor beta chain stems from a study of low-dose radiotherapy and immunotherapy resistance in tumors. Across the whole study: For Cohort 1, fractions of 0.5 Gy were given every 2 weeks, reaching 6.5 Gy overall. Patients' oral aspirin dose was 300 mg daily across four cycles from cycle 1 day 1.

Time point described: before trial treatment. The donors' regimen was nivolumab, ipilimumab, aspirin, low-dose cyclophosphamide and low-dose radiotherapy. Primers targeting TRAV and TRBV primed first-strand cDNA, covering alpha and beta chains. TCR amplification involved around 22 PCR cycles with a constant-region primer and V-primer adapter. Isolated mRNA underwent amplification via in vitro transcription. Each CDR3 protein gets one entry after TCRdb re-called the reads with MiXCR. The sample yields about 60,000 distinct CDR3 sequences, under 30% seen once. The sample holds one count of this clonotype. Trimming cost V 3 bases and J 10 bases; bases outside gene matches: 18. CDR1 is MDHEN, CDR2 SYDVKM, per germline. The CDR3 loop spans 18 amino acids.

Sequenced material: PBMCs, taken before treatment. The V call is TRBV28, the J call TRBJ1-6, with TRBD1 matching over 7 bases. This TCR derives from a male donor with prostate cancer. CDR3 amino acids: CASSFLNLGQAPGSPLHF. As DNA, the CDR3 is TGTGCCAGCAGTTTCCTCAACCTCGGACAGGCGCCCGGATCACCCCTCCACTTT.